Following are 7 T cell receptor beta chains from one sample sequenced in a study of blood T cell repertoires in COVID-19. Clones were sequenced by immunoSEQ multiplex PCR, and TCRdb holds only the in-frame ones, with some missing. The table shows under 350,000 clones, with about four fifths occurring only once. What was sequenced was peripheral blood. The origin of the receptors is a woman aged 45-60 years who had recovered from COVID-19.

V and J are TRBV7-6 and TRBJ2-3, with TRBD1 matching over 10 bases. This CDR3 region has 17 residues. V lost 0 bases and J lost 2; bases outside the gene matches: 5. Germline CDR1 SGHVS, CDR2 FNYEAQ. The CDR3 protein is CASSLARGTGATDTQYF. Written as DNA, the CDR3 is TGTGCCAGCAGCTTAGCGCGTGGGACAGGGGCCACAGATACGCAGTATTTT.

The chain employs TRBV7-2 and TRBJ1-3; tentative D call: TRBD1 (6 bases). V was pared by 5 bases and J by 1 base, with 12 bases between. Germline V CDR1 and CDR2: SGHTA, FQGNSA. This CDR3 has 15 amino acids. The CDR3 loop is CASSKPGTSGNTIYF. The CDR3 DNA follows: TGTGCCAGCAGCAAGCCCGGGACATCTGGAAACACCATATATTTT.

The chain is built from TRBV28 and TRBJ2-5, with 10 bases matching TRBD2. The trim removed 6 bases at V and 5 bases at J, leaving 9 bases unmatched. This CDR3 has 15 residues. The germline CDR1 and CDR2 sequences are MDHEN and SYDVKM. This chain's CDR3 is CASSRLAGVQETQYF. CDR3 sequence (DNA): TGTGCCAGCAGCAGGCTAGCGGGAGTGCAGGAGACCCAGTACTTC.

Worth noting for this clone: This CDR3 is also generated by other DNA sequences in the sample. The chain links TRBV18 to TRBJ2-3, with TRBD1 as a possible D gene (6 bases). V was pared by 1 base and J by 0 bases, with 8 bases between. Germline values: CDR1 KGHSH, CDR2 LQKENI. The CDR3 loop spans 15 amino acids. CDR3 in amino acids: CASSPQGVSTDTQYF. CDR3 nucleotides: TGTGCCAGCTCACCACAGGGGGTCAGCACAGATACGCAGTATTTT.

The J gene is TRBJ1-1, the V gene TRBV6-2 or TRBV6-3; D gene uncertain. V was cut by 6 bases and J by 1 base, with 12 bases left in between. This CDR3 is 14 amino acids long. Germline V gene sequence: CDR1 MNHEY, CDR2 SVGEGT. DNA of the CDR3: TGTGCCAGCAGCTTGGAGAGGCAGAACACTGAAGCTTTCTTT. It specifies CASSLERQNTEAFF.

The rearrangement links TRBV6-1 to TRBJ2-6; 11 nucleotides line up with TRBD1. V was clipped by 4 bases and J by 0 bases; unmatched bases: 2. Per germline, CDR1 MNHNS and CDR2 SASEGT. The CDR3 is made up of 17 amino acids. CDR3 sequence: CASSGGTGGSGANVLTF. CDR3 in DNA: TGTGCCAGCAGTGGAGGGACAGGGGGCTCTGGGGCCAACGTCCTGACTTTC.

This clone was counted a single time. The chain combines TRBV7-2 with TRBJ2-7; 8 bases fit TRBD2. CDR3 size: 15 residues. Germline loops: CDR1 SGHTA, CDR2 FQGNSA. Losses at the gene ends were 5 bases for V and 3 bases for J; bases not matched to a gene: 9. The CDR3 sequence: CASSAGGGSGYEQYF. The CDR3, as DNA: TGTGCCAGCAGCGCCGGGGGGGGCTCCGGCTACGAGCAGTACTTC. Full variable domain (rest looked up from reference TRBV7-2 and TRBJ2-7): GAGVSQSPSNKVTEKGKDVELRCDPISGHTALYWYRQSLGQGLEFLIYFQGNSAPDKSGLPSDRFSAERTGGSVSTLTIQRTQQEDSAVYLCASSAGGGSGYEQYFGPGTRLTVT.